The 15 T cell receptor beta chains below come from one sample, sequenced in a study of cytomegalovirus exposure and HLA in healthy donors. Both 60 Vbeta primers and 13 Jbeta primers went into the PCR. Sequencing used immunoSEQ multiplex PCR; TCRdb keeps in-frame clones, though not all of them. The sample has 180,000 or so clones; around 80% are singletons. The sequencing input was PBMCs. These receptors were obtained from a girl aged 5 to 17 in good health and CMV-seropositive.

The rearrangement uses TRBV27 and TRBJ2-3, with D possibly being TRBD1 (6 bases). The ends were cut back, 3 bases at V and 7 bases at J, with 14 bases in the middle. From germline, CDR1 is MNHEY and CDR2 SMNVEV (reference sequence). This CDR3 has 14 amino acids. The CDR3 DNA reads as TGTGCCAGCAGTTTGTTGCTAGGGACATATACGCAGTATTTT. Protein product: CASSLLLGTYTQYF.

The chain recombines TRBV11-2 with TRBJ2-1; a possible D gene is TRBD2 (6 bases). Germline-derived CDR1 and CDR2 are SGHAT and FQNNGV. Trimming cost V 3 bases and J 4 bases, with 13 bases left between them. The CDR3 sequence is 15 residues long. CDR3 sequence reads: CASSFSPSGYNEQFF. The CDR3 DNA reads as TGTGCCAGCAGCTTTAGCCCCAGCGGGTACAATGAGCAGTTCTTC.

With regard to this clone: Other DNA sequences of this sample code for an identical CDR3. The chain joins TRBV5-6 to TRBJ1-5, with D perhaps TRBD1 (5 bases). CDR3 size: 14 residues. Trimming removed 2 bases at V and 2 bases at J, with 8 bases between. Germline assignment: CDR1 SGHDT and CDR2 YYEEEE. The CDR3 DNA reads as TGTGCCAGCAGCTTCGGACAAGGCAATCAGCCCCAGCATTTT. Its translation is CASSFGQGNQPQHF.

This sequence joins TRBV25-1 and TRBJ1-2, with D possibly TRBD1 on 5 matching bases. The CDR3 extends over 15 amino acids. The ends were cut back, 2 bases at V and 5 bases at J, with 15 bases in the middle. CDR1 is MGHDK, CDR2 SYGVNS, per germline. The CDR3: CASSENPDSPYGYTF. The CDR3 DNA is TGTGCCAGCAGTGAAAATCCCGACAGTCCATATGGCTACACCTTC.

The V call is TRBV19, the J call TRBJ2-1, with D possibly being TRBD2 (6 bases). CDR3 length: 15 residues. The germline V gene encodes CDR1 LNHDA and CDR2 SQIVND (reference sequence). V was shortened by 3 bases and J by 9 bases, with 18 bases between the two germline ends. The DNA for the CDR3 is TGTGCCAGTAGTATCTGGACGGAGGGGCAGGGTGAGCAGTTCTTC. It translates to CASSIWTEGQGEQFF.

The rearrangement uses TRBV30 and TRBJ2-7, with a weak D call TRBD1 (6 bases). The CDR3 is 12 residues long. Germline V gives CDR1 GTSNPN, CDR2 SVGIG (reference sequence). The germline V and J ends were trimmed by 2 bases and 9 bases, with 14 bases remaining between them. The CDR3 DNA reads TGTGCCTGGAGTCATAGGGGGACCGGGCAGTACTTC. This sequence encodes CAWSHRGTGQYF. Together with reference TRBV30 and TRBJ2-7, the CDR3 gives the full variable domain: SQTIHQWPATLVQPVGSPLSLECTVEGTSNPNLYWYRQAAGRGLQLLFYSVGIGQISSEVPQNLSASRPQDRQFILSSKKLLLSDSGFYLCAWSHRGTGQYFGPGTRLTVT.

The CDR3 region has the DNA TGTGCCATCAGTGGTGTCTTTCCCTACGAGCAGTACTTC. Protein product: CAISGVFPYEQYF. The V call is TRBV10-3, the J call TRBJ2-7; D remains ambiguous. V was trimmed by 4 bases and J by 2 bases, leaving 9 bases between them. CDR1 is ENHRY, CDR2 SYGVKD, per germline. The CDR3 loop spans 13 amino acids.

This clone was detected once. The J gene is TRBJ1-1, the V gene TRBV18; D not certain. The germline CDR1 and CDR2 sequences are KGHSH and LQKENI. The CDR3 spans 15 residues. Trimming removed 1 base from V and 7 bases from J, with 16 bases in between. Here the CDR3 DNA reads TGTGCCAGCTCACCACTGGGCCTTCCCGGGGTTGAAGCTTTCTTT. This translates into CASSPLGLPGVEAFF. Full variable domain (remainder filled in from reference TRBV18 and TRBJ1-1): NAGVMQNPRHLVRRRGQEARLRCSPMKGHSHVYWYRQLPEEGLKFMVYLQKENIIDESGMPKERFSAEFPKEGPSILRIQQVVRGDSAAYFCASSPLGLPGVEAFFGQGTRLTVV.

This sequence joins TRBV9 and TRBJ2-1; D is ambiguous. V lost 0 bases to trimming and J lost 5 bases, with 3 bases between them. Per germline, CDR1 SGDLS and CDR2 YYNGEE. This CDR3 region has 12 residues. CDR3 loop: CASSVVNNEQFF. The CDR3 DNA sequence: TGTGCCAGCAGCGTAGTTAACAATGAGCAGTTCTTC.

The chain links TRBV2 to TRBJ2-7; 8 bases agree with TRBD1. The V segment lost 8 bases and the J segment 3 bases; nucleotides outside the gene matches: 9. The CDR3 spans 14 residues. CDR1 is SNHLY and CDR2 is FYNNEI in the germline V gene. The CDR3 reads CASQRTGTDYEQYF. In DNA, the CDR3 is TGTGCCAGCCAACGGACAGGGACCGACTACGAGCAGTACTTC.

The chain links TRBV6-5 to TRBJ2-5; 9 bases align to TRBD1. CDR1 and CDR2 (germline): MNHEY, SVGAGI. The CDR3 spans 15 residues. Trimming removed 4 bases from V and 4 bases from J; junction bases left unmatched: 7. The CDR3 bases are TGTGCCAGCAGTTCCAGGAGGGACAGGGTAGAGACCCAGTACTTC. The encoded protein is CASSSRRDRVETQYF.

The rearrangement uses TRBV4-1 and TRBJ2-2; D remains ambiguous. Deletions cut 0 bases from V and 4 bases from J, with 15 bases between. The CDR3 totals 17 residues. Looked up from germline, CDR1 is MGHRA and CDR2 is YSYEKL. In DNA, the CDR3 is TGCGCCAGCAGCCAAGAACATCGGCGGATCGTCACCGGGGAGCTGTTTTTT. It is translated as CASSQEHRRIVTGELFF.

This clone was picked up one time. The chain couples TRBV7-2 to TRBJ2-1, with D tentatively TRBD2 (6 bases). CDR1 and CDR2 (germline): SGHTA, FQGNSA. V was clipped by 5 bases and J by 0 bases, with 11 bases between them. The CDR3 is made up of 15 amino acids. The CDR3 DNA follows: TGTGCCAGCAGCACCGGGACTGGCTCCTACAATGAGCAGTTCTTC. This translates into CASSTGTGSYNEQFF.

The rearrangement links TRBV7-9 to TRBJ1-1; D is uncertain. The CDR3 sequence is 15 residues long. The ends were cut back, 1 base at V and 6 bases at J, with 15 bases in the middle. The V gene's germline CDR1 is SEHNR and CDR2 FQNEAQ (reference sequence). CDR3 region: CASSLGRVGKSEAFF. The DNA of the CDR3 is TGTGCCAGCAGCTTAGGGCGGGTGGGAAAATCTGAAGCTTTCTTT. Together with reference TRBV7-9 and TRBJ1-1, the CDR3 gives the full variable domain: DTGVSQNPRHKITKRGQNVTFRCDPISEHNRLYWYRQTLGQGPEFLTYFQNEAQLEKSRLLSDRFSAERPKGSFSTLEIQRTEQGDSAMYLCASSLGRVGKSEAFFGQGTRLTVV.

The CDR3 protein is CASSIQGATEAFF. Here the CDR3 DNA reads TGTGCCAGTAGTATACAGGGGGCAACTGAAGCTTTCTTT. This sequence joins TRBV19 and TRBJ1-1; 8 positions agree with TRBD1. V shed 2 bases, J shed 5 bases, and the junction held 1 base outside the gene matches. The length of the CDR3 is 13 residues. Germline values: CDR1 LNHDA, CDR2 SQIVND (reference sequence).